This entry concerns a single T cell receptor (beta chain). The entry originates in a study of Graves' ophthalmopathy and Graves' hyperthyroidism. The V gene end was trimmed by 8 bases and the J gene end by 5 bases; junction bases not matched to a gene: 7. CDR3 length: 14 amino acids. Amplified material comprised TCR beta CDR3 regions derived from RNA transcripts. First-round RT-PCR used HTBI primers; second-round multiplex PCR followed. MiXCR was run by TCRdb on the multiplex PCR reads, yielding one entry per CDR3 protein. The repertoire holds about 210,000 distinct CDR3 sequences, with under 30% as singletons. Exclusion covered patients with other autoimmune diseases or uncontrolled infections (as well as pregnancy or lactation).

The chain links TRBV12-3 or TRBV12-4 to TRBJ1-5; TRBD1 aligns across 9 bases. The source material was peripheral blood. This TCR derives from a man aged 50-60 years with Graves' ophthalmopathy. The CDR3 nucleotides read TGTGCCAGCCAACGACAGGGGGTTTATCAGCCCCAGCATTTT. Encoded protein: CASQRQGVYQPQHF.